The next 23 T cell receptor beta chains were all read from a single sample in a study of shared clonotypes between healthy human individuals. Data came from immunoSEQ multiplex PCR; TCRdb stores just in-frame clones and leaves some out. In the table there are some 600,000 clones, about 96% of which are singletons. CD45RO-negative, CCR7-positively selected cells formed the naive CD8 fraction, excluding terminally differentiated effector memory CD45RA+ cells. Specimen: naive CD8+ T cells sorted from blood. The receptors were gathered from a woman in her thirties in good health.

The chain is built from TRBV27 and TRBJ2-3, with D unclear. The CDR3 sequence is 13 residues long. Per the germline V gene, CDR1 is MNHEY and CDR2 is SMNVEV (reference sequence). V was cut by 3 bases and J by 7 bases, with 11 bases left in between. CDR3 coding DNA: TGTGCCAGCAGTTTCCTGTCTTCGCATACGCAGTATTTT. Residues: CASSFLSSHTQYF.

The V gene is TRBV2, the J gene TRBJ2-5; no clear D. The J call could be wrong; TRBJ2-7 is a better fit for the DNA end. The CDR3 runs 13 residues. In germline, CDR1 is SNHLY, CDR2 FYNNEI. The CDR3 sequence: CASSGQVSYEQYF. CDR3 sequence (DNA): TGTGCCAGCAGTGGCCAGGTATCCTACGAGCAGTACTTC.

The chain links TRBV27 to TRBJ1-4; D call uncertain. From germline, CDR1 is MNHEY and CDR2 SMNVEV (reference sequence). V shed 5 bases and J shed 7 bases, with 17 bases lying between them. The CDR3 extends over 15 amino acids. This CDR3 is CASSLSPRVGEKLFF. CDR3 bases: TGTGCCAGCAGTCTTTCCCCAAGGGTGGGTGAAAAACTGTTTTTT. Based on the CDR3 plus reference TRBV27 and TRBJ1-4, the full variable domain is EAQVTQNPRYLITVTGKKLTVTCSQNMNHEYMSWYRQDPGLGLRQIYYSMNVEVTDKGDVPEGYKVSRKEKRNFPLILESPSPNQTSLYFCASSLSPRVGEKLFFGSGTQLSVL.

The rearrangement uses TRBV19 and TRBJ1-5; D remains ambiguous. The CDR3 spans 13 residues. V lost 5 bases and J 3 bases, leaving 8 bases between the germline ends. Germline CDR1 reads LNHDA; CDR2 reads SQIVND (reference sequence). The CDR3 reads CASSGPNNQPQHF. In DNA, the CDR3 is TGTGCCAGTAGTGGTCCCAACAATCAGCCCCAGCATTTT. Filled out from reference TRBV19 and TRBJ1-5, the complete variable domain reads DGGITQSPKYLFRKEGQNVTLSCEQNLNHDAMYWYRQDPGQGLRLIYYSQIVNDFQKGDIAEGYSVSREKKESFPLTVTSAQKNPTAFYLCASSGPNNQPQHFGDGTRLSIL.

V gene TRBV2 combines with J gene TRBJ1-1, with D perhaps TRBD1 (5 bases). The CDR3 loop spans 12 amino acids. From germline, CDR1 is SNHLY and CDR2 FYNNEI. Deletions cut 6 bases from V and 7 bases from J, with 12 bases between. CDR3 coding DNA: TGTGCCAGCAGGGGGACCGGCCATGAAGCTTTCTTT. Amino acids: CASRGTGHEAFF.

As concerns this clone: The sample has other DNA sequences that encode this CDR3 too. The rearrangement uses TRBV19 and TRBJ1-1, with TRBD1 as a possible D gene (5 bases). Germline loops: CDR1 LNHDA, CDR2 SQIVND (reference sequence). The CDR3 covers 14 residues. The ends were cut back, 3 bases at V and 2 bases at J, with 10 bases in the middle. Written as DNA, the CDR3 is TGTGCCAGTAGTATTCGGGACCGCAACACTGAAGCTTTCTTT. Protein: CASSIRDRNTEAFF.

This chain joins TRBV19 and TRBJ2-3; TRBD2 is a possible D gene (6 bases). This CDR3 comprises 14 residues. Germline values: CDR1 LNHDA, CDR2 SQIVND (reference sequence). Between the trimmed V and J ends, which lost 5 bases and 4 bases, there was a span of 13 bases. In nucleotides, the CDR3 is TGTGCCAGTAGTCCGGACGGGAGTTCAGATACGCAGTATTTT. This sequence encodes CASSPDGSSDTQYF.

This chain uses TRBV11-2 with TRBJ2-2, with D hard to call. The CDR3 sequence is 15 residues long. Per the germline V gene, CDR1 is SGHAT and CDR2 is FQNNGV. The germline V and J ends were trimmed by 1 base and 1 base, with 7 bases remaining between them. DNA of the CDR3: TGTGCCAGCAGCTTAGTTCCCAAGAACACCGGGGAGCTGTTTTTT. The encoded protein is CASSLVPKNTGELFF.

The chain carries TRBV11-2 and TRBJ1-2; D is possibly TRBD1 (6 bases). V shed 0 bases and J shed 3 bases, with 17 bases lying between them. The CDR3 is made up of 17 amino acids. Germline lookup yields CDR1 SGHAT and CDR2 FQNNGV. The CDR3 nucleotides read TGTGCCAGCAGCTTAGATCTCGGTCAGGGGTTGGACTATGGCTACACCTTC. Translated: CASSLDLGQGLDYGYTF.

This chain links TRBV13 with TRBJ1-1, with 8 bases lining up with TRBD1. The ends lost 4 bases at V and 0 bases at J; junction bases unmatched: 4. CDR3 size: 15 residues. Germline-derived CDR1 and CDR2 are PRHDT and FYEKMQ (reference sequence). Here the CDR3 DNA reads TGTGCCAGCAGCTACAGGGGGACTCTGAACACTGAAGCTTTCTTT. Translated: CASSYRGTLNTEAFF.

This rearrangement joins TRBV15 to TRBJ2-5; D perhaps matches TRBD1 (5 bases). The CDR3 sequence is 14 residues long. V was trimmed by 6 bases and J by 5 bases, leaving 16 bases between them. Germline V gene sequence: CDR1 LNHNV, CDR2 YYDKDF (reference sequence). The CDR3 region is CATSERVGLETQYF. The CDR3 coding sequence is TGTGCCACCAGTGAGAGAGTGGGGCTCGAGACCCAGTACTTC. The whole variable domain, remainder taken from reference TRBV15 and TRBJ2-5, is DAMVIQNPRYQVTQFGKPVTLSCSQTLNHNVMYWYQQKSSQAPKLLFHYYDKDFNNEADTPDNFQSRRPNTSFCFLDIRSPGLGDTAMYLCATSERVGLETQYFGPGTRLLVL.

The chain employs TRBV9 and TRBJ2-3, with 7 positions matching TRBD2. There are 16 residues in the CDR3. Trimming removed 4 bases from V and 2 bases from J; junction bases left unmatched: 10. CDR1 and CDR2 from the germline V gene are SGDLS and YYNGEE. The CDR3 protein is CASSPRDGLDTDTQYF. In nucleotides, the CDR3 is TGTGCCAGCAGCCCCCGCGATGGACTAGACACAGATACGCAGTATTTT.

V gene TRBV13 combines with J gene TRBJ2-2, with 13 bases lining up with TRBD2. V dropped 5 bases and J dropped 6; count of bases not matched to a gene: 9. Germline lookup yields CDR1 PRHDT and CDR2 FYEKMQ (reference sequence). This CDR3 has 17 amino acids. The CDR3 spells CASSPFGTSGTSGELFF. Here the CDR3 DNA reads TGTGCCAGCAGCCCGTTCGGGACTAGCGGGACGTCCGGGGAGCTGTTTTTT.

The gene calls are TRBV11-2 and TRBJ1-1; D gene uncertain. Trimming pared 5 bases from V and 7 bases from J, leaving 11 bases between. The CDR3 extends over 12 amino acids. Germline V CDR1 and CDR2: SGHAT, FQNNGV. The CDR3 sequence is CASSLGRNEAFF. The CDR3 DNA follows: TGTGCCAGCAGCCTTGGGCGGAATGAAGCTTTCTTT.

This clone was seen only once. This same CDR3 is encoded by further DNA sequences in the sample. V gene TRBV2 combines with J gene TRBJ1-2; D is uncertain. In germline, CDR1 is SNHLY, CDR2 FYNNEI. The CDR3 has 11 amino acids. Deletions cut 4 bases from V and 8 bases from J, with 8 bases between. The CDR3 nucleotides are TGTGCCAGCAGTGCGGGTGACGGCTACACCTTC. Its protein is CASSAGDGYTF. Drawing the rest from reference TRBV2 and TRBJ1-2, the complete variable domain is EPEVTQTPSHQVTQMGQEVILRCVPISNHLYFYWYRQILGQKVEFLVSFYNNEISEKSEIFDDQFSVERPDGSNFTLKIRSTKLEDSAMYFCASSAGDGYTFGSGTRLTVV.

The genes are TRBV19 and TRBJ2-1, with 9 bases that match TRBD2. The CDR3 runs to 17 residues. Trimming took 0 bases from V and 9 from J; bases not matched to a gene: 12. Germline-derived CDR1 and CDR2 are LNHDA and SQIVND (reference sequence). This CDR3 is CASSIDGLAGNYGEQFF. In nucleotides, the CDR3 is TGTGCCAGTAGTATAGACGGGCTAGCGGGAAACTATGGTGAGCAGTTCTTC.

The chain links TRBV30 to TRBJ2-7, with 8 bases aligning to TRBD1. Germline V gene data show CDR1 as GTSNPN and CDR2 as SVGIG (reference sequence). The CDR3 has 13 residues. The ends lost 2 bases at V and 2 bases at J; junction bases unmatched: 2. For the CDR3, the DNA is TGTGCCTGGAGTTCGGACAGGGCCTACGAGCAGTACTTC. Translation gives CAWSSDRAYEQYF.

This chain joins TRBV7-9 and TRBJ2-3; the D call may be TRBD1 or TRBD2 (6 bases each). Trimming took 5 bases from V and 4 from J, leaving 16 bases between them. Germline values: CDR1 SEHNR, CDR2 FQNEAQ (reference sequence). The CDR3 runs to 15 residues. CDR3 bases: TGTGCCAGCAGCCCCGCCTCCGGGGGCGCAGATACGCAGTATTTT. It codes for CASSPASGGADTQYF.

This clone occurred once. This rearrangement joins TRBV28 to TRBJ2-7; 8 bases map to TRBD2. The trim removed 3 bases at V and 4 bases at J, leaving 8 bases unmatched. CDR3 length equals 15 residues. CDR1 MDHEN and CDR2 SYDVKM come from the germline V gene. Written as DNA, the CDR3 is TGTGCCAGCAGTTTCTTGGCGGGAGGTTGGTACGAGCAGTACTTC. Protein product: CASSFLAGGWYEQYF.

The V and J genes are TRBV27 and TRBJ2-1; D may be TRBD1 (5 bases). V gave up 3 bases and J gave up 2 bases, with 11 bases separating them. The germline V gene has CDR1 MNHEY and CDR2 SMNVEV (reference sequence). The length of the CDR3 is 15 residues. CDR3 in amino acids: CASSLQGNAYNEQFF. Written as DNA, the CDR3 is TGTGCCAGCAGTTTGCAGGGTAATGCCTACAATGAGCAGTTCTTC.

The V gene is TRBV27, the J gene TRBJ2-7; unclear D gene. This CDR3 has 13 amino acids. Germline CDR1 MNHEY, CDR2 SMNVEV (reference sequence). Trimming left V 5 bases short and J 2 bases short, with 10 bases between. CDR3: CASSVYPTYEQYF. DNA for the CDR3: TGTGCCAGCAGTGTTTACCCCACCTACGAGCAGTACTTC.

V gene TRBV19 combines with J gene TRBJ1-1; the D is unclear. The germline CDR1 and CDR2 sequences are LNHDA and SQIVND (reference sequence). The CDR3 extends over 11 amino acids. The V gene lost 6 bases and the J gene lost 5 bases, with 7 bases spanning the gap. The CDR3 DNA follows: TGTGCCAGTAGCGAGGGAACTGAAGCTTTCTTT. Its translation: CASSEGTEAFF. The whole variable domain, remainder taken from reference TRBV19 and TRBJ1-1, is DGGITQSPKYLFRKEGQNVTLSCEQNLNHDAMYWYRQDPGQGLRLIYYSQIVNDFQKGDIAEGYSVSREKKESFPLTVTSAQKNPTAFYLCASSEGTEAFFGQGTRLTVV.

The chain recombines TRBV21-1 with TRBJ2-1; the table's D gene call, TRBD2, was not cross checked with the DNA. TRBV21-1 is termed a pseudogene. This CDR3 spans 18 amino acids. The CDR3 nucleotides are TGTGCCAGCAGCAAAGATTCGAACCACGAGGGCTCCTACAATGAGCAGTTCTTC. Translated, it gives CASSKDSNHEGSYNEQFF.